A single sample is the source of the 13 T cell receptor beta chains below, sequenced in a study of identical twins. Using its own MiXCR run on the 5' RACE reads, TCRdb lists one record per CDR3 protein. The sample lists about 810,000 distinct CDR3 sequences, roughly an eighth occurring once. The same sample was also studied in work on yellow fever vaccine responses in identical twins.

Sequenced sample: PBMCs. The origin of the receptors is a woman aged 18-29 years in good health.

This clonotype showed up many times. The chain employs TRBV3-1 and TRBJ1-1; the D is unclear. V was clipped by 0 bases and J by 0 bases, with 8 bases between them. CDR3 length equals 15 residues. The V gene's germline CDR1 is LGHDT and CDR2 YNNKEL (reference sequence). The CDR3, as DNA: TGTGCCAGCAGCCAAGAAGTCGGGCTGAACACTGAAGCTTTCTTT. Translated: CASSQEVGLNTEAFF.

This clonotype occurred a few times. The chain recombines TRBV12-3 or TRBV12-4 with TRBJ2-1, with 7 bases identical to TRBD2. The CDR3 runs to 15 residues. The V gene end was trimmed by 2 bases and the J gene end by 4 bases; junction bases not matched to a gene: 5. For the CDR3, the DNA is TGTGCCAGCAGTTTATGGAGCGGGAAGTACAATGAGCAGTTCTTC. Its translation is CASSLWSGKYNEQFF.

This rearrangement joins TRBV4-1 to TRBJ2-2; tentatively, D is TRBD2 (6 bases). Germline V gene lookup returns CDR1 MGHRA and CDR2 YSYEKL. The CDR3 runs to 17 residues. V was trimmed by 1 base and J by 4 bases, leaving 16 bases between them. The CDR3 sequence is CASSQGEDGRGTGELFF. DNA for the CDR3: TGCGCCAGCAGCCAAGGTGAAGACGGGAGAGGCACCGGGGAGCTGTTTTTT.

The CDR3 sequence: CASKIGANYGYTF. The CDR3 bases are TGCGCCAGCAAAATAGGAGCTAACTATGGCTACACCTTC. The V and J genes are TRBV5-1 and TRBJ1-2, with unresolved D. The V gene lost 6 bases and the J gene lost 0 bases, with 9 bases spanning the gap. The V gene's germline CDR1 is SGHRS and CDR2 YFSETQ. This CDR3 contains 13 residues.

This clonotype was seen only a few times. The J gene is TRBJ2-3, the V gene TRBV7-9; 7 bases fit TRBD2. Germline loops: CDR1 SEHNR, CDR2 FQNEAQ (reference sequence). The CDR3 totals 17 residues. V trimming: 2 bases; J trimming: 6 bases; junction bases outside the gene matches: 14. The CDR3 sequence: CASSLSGAGTIWDTQYF. The CDR3 DNA reads as TGTGCCAGCAGCTTATCGGGAGCGGGAACAATTTGGGATACGCAGTATTTT.

This clonotype was seen only once. The chain carries TRBV2 and TRBJ2-1, with 10 positions matching TRBD2. The germline V gene encodes CDR1 SNHLY and CDR2 FYNNEI. Trimming at V came to 6 bases and at J to 7 bases, leaving 9 bases not matched to a gene. The CDR3 totals 15 residues. In nucleotides, the CDR3 is TGTGCCAGCAGCCCAGAGGGACTAGCGATGAATGAGCAGTTCTTC. Translation gives CASSPEGLAMNEQFF.

This clonotype was observed many times. Its ends do not fully match the called genes, so a read error is possible. This chain joins TRBV5-1 and TRBJ2-5, with D unresolved. This CDR3 has 13 residues. Germline CDR1 reads SGHRS; CDR2 reads YFSETQ. In DNA, the CDR3 is TGTGCCAGCAGCTCTGGATACCAAGAGACCCAGTACTTC. Its protein product is CASSSGYQETQYF.

With regard to this clonotype: Relative to the germline gene, one junction end is altered; a read error may explain this. The chain carries TRBV29-1 and TRBJ2-1, with 12 positions matching TRBD1. This CDR3 is 16 amino acids long. Germline V gene lookup returns CDR1 SQVTM and CDR2 ANQGSEA. CDR3 protein: CRVGGQGAQSYNEQFF. The CDR3 bases are TGCAGGGTTGGGGGACAGGGGGCACAGTCCTACAATGAGCAGTTCTTC.

V usage is TRBV5-6 and J usage is TRBJ2-5; D gene unclear. This CDR3 region has 17 residues. V was shortened by 3 bases and J by 0 bases, with 18 bases between the two germline ends. CDR1 and CDR2 (germline): SGHDT, YYEEEE. This CDR3 reads CASSYRGGRSYQETQYF. CDR3 sequence (DNA): TGTGCCAGCAGCTACCGAGGTGGAAGATCTTACCAAGAGACCCAGTACTTC.

This sequence joins TRBV6-1 and TRBJ2-1; 11 bases agree with TRBD2. Germline values: CDR1 MNHNS, CDR2 SASEGT. V was pared by 1 base and J by 8 bases, with 7 bases of the junction left unmatched. The CDR3 is 16 amino acids. CDR3 amino acids: CASSEGTSGSRDEQFF. DNA for the CDR3: TGTGCCAGCAGTGAAGGTACTAGCGGGAGTCGGGATGAGCAGTTCTTC.

This chain links TRBV3-1 with TRBJ2-7, with TRBD2 identical over 7 bases. Germline CDR1 and CDR2: LGHDT and YNNKEL (reference sequence). The CDR3 sequence is 17 residues long. The ends lost 0 bases at V and 7 bases at J; junction bases unmatched: 15. CDR3 nucleotide sequence: TGTGCCAGCAGCCAAGAATATTGGGGACTAACCAGTGGGGAGCAGTACTTC. Translating it yields CASSQEYWGLTSGEQYF.

The genes are TRBV29-1 and TRBJ2-2; the D gene is possibly TRBD2 (6 bases). V was clipped by 1 base and J by 4 bases, with 10 bases between them. Germline CDR1 is SQVTM and CDR2 is ANQGSEA. The CDR3 consists of 14 residues. CDR3 DNA sequence: TGCAGCGTTGAAGGGGAGGACCTCACCGGGGAGCTGTTTTTT. Encoded protein: CSVEGEDLTGELFF.

This clonotype turned up a few times. The rearrangement links TRBV11-3 to TRBJ2-7, with D hard to call. The CDR3 covers 13 residues. Germline V gene data show CDR1 as SGHNT and CDR2 as YENEEA. With 5 bases removed from V and 4 bases from J, the gap between germline ends came to 12 bases. The CDR3: CASSPAFLYEQYF. The CDR3 nucleotides read TGTGCCAGCAGCCCGGCATTTTTGTACGAGCAGTACTTC.